The 9 T cell receptor beta chains in this list originate from one sample, sequenced in a study of shared clonotypes between healthy human individuals. Here immunoSEQ multiplex PCR was the method, and the copy in TCRdb shows in-frame clones only, minus some. The sample includes approximately 500,000 clones, 96% of them seen just once. Sequenced material: naive CD4+ T cells sorted from blood. This sample's subset: CD45RA+ positively selected. These receptors all come from a woman aged 30 to 39 in good health.

This chain uses TRBV5-4 with TRBJ2-3; perhaps TRBD2 as D (5 bases). Per the germline V gene, CDR1 is SGHNT and CDR2 is YYREEE (reference sequence). There are 14 residues in the CDR3. Trimming took off 0 bases at V and 4 bases at J, with 9 bases between the two ends. The CDR3 coding sequence is TGTGCCAGCAGCTTGGGGGGAGCGTCAGATACGCAGTATTTT. It is translated as CASSLGGASDTQYF.

The rearrangement uses TRBV19 and TRBJ2-2, with 7 bases lining up with TRBD2. This CDR3 spans 14 amino acids. CDR1 and CDR2 from the germline V gene are LNHDA and SQIVND (reference sequence). The V segment lost 7 bases and the J segment 6 bases; nucleotides outside the gene matches: 8. CDR3 bases: TGTGCCAGTAAGGGCGGGAGAAATGCCGGGGAGCTGTTTTTT. Amino acid sequence: CASKGGRNAGELFF.

This clone has just one count. Written as DNA, the CDR3 is TGTGCCAGCAGTTTGAGATGGACTTCGGGCTCTGGAAACACCATATATTTT. Encoded protein: CASSLRWTSGSGNTIYF. The rearrangement links TRBV27 to TRBJ1-3; D is uncertain. The V end was cut by 3 bases, the J end by 0 bases, with 15 bases between. CDR3 length: 17 residues. Germline-derived CDR1 and CDR2 are MNHEY and SMNVEV (reference sequence).

The gene calls are TRBV28 and TRBJ2-5; 8 nucleotides line up with TRBD2. Germline-derived CDR1 and CDR2 are MDHEN and SYDVKM. This CDR3 contains 12 residues. V was clipped by 5 bases and J by 11 bases; unmatched bases: 7. The CDR3 protein is CASSRGGQGQYF. The CDR3 bases are TGTGCCAGCAGTCGCGGGGGGCAGGGGCAGTACTTC.

The chain combines TRBV5-1 with TRBJ2-5, with D possibly matching TRBD1 (6 bases). The germline CDR1 and CDR2 sequences are SGHRS and YFSETQ. The CDR3 spans 16 residues. The V end lost 4 bases, the J end lost 4 bases, and 20 bases lay between the germline ends. The CDR3 region has the DNA TGCGCCAGCAGCGTCGGACAGCCCTTGGGGTTAGAGACCCAGTACTTC. It is translated as CASSVGQPLGLETQYF.

V usage is TRBV11-2 and J usage is TRBJ2-7; TRBD2 aligns across 7 bases. The germline gives CDR1 SGHAT, CDR2 FQNNGV. This CDR3 contains 16 residues. V trimming: 3 bases; J trimming: 3 bases; junction bases outside the gene matches: 11. The CDR3 loop is CASSLELAPNHYEQYF. The CDR3 coding sequence is TGTGCCAGCAGCTTGGAACTAGCGCCCAATCACTACGAGCAGTACTTC.

The gene calls are TRBV28 and TRBJ1-1; weak D call: TRBD1 (6 bases). Looked up from germline, CDR1 is MDHEN and CDR2 is SYDVKM. The V end was cut by 5 bases, the J end by 4 bases, with 14 bases between. The CDR3 is 14 amino acids. For the CDR3, the DNA is TGTGCCAGCAGTGACCCGGGGGCCGGCACTGAAGCTTTCTTT. It is translated as CASSDPGAGTEAFF.

This clone has just one count. The chain links TRBV30 to TRBJ2-1; 14 nucleotides match TRBD2. Germline lookup yields CDR1 GTSNPN and CDR2 SVGIG (reference sequence). The junction had 5 bases not matched to a gene; V was cut back by 6 bases and J by 7 bases. The CDR3 sequence is 14 residues long. This CDR3 reads CACSGLAGDNEQFF. The DNA of the CDR3 is TGTGCCTGTTCGGGACTAGCGGGAGATAATGAGCAGTTCTTC.

This clone was seen a few times. V gene TRBV28 combines with J gene TRBJ1-2; tentatively, D is TRBD1 (6 bases). V was clipped by 6 bases and J by 4 bases, with 15 bases between them. There are 14 residues in the CDR3. Germline V gives CDR1 MDHEN, CDR2 SYDVKM. The CDR3 region is CASRDSPGAYGYTF. The DNA of the CDR3 is TGTGCCAGCAGGGACAGCCCCGGCGCCTATGGCTACACCTTC.